This T cell receptor (beta chain) was documented in a study of vaccination and CD4 T cells after COVID-19. As for the study in general: Between diagnosis and the drawing of post-COVID samples lay a median 101 days (range 35 to 161). Overlapping spike peptides of SARS-CoV-2, HCoV-NL63, HCoV-OC43 and HCoV-229E stimulated the cells.

Turning to this clonotype: Its antigen is unidentified.

Treatment reported: roughly nine-day PBMC culture with coronavirus spike peptide pools or control peptides (ViraFEST assay). With peptide pools, ViraFEST first expanded antigen-specific T cells and afterwards sequenced their TCRs. Positive PCR dates covered March to December 2020, before US Alpha, Beta and Delta variants. The study sequenced cultured CD4+ T cell DNA using the Oncomine TCR Beta short-read assay. TCRdb independently ran MiXCR on the PCR reads; one entry per CDR3 protein. The sample contains roughly 14,000 distinct CDR3 sequences, about 38% of which appear only once. The V segment lost 7 bases and the J segment 6 bases; nucleotides outside the gene matches: 10. Per the germline V gene, CDR1 is MNHNS and CDR2 is SASEGT. This CDR3 is 14 amino acids long.

Input material: cultured CD4+ T cells from blood. This receptor was obtained from a human donor with COVID-19. The chain combines TRBV6-1 with TRBJ2-3, with 7 bases lining up with TRBD2. Here the CDR3 reads CASKPGGTRDTQYF. For the CDR3, the DNA is TGTGCCAGCAAGCCCGGGGGGACGAGGGATACGCAGTATTTT.